Listed here is a single T cell receptor (beta chain). The data belong to a study of T cell changes during pregnancy in multiple sclerosis. Sequencing used immunoSEQ multiplex PCR; TCRdb keeps in-frame clones, though not all of them. Of about 42,000 clones listed, 80% to 95% were seen once; the top ten hold approximately 2%. This CDR3 is 14 amino acids long. V lost 3 bases to trimming and J lost 5 bases; unmatched junction nucleotides: 3. The germline CDR1 and CDR2 sequences are SEHNR and FQNEAQ (reference sequence). The chain has TRBV7-9 and TRBJ2-3; the match to TRBD2 covers 9 bases. This specimen consisted of CD4+ T cells from peripheral blood mononuclear cells, obtained after pregnancy. This receptor was taken from a female donor in good health, enrolled as a control in a pregnancy study. CDR3 in DNA: TGTGCCAGCAGCTTGGCGGGGGGGGGAGATACGCAGTATTTT. Its translation is CASSLAGGGDTQYF.